The rows below give T cell receptor beta chains drawn from one sample of a study of cytomegalovirus exposure and HLA in healthy donors. Libraries were prepared by immunoSEQ multiplex PCR; TCRdb keeps only in-frame clonotypes and omits some of them. The data contain some 250,000 clones, almost 90% of them singletons. Material: PBMCs. These receptors all stem from a woman aged 18-29 years in good health and CMV-seronegative. Both conserved end residues are part of each CDR3. A D gene is named only where the DNA matches it firmly. Clone size is given for some rows only: seen once, a few or many times, or a class if the clone is expanded.

d_gene	v_gene	abundance	len	j_gene	CDR3nt	CDR3aa
TRBD1	TRBV6-6	.	14	TRBJ1-6	TGTGCCAGCAGTCCGGACAGGGGGAATTCACCCCTCCACTTT	CASSPDRGNSPLHF
.	TRBV5-6	.	13	TRBJ1-2	TGTGCCAGCAGCCCGGCAGGGGACTATGGCTACACCTTC	CASSPAGDYGYTF
TRBD2	TRBV6-6	.	14	TRBJ2-7	TGTGCCAGCACCCTACTAGCGTCGGGGCTAGAGCAGTACTTC	CASTLLASGLEQYF
.	TRBV21-1	.	16	TRBJ1-6	TGTGCCAGCAGCCTCTTGACATCCCAGTACGATTCACCCCTCCACTTT	CASSLLTSQYDSPLHF
.	TRBV2	.	14	TRBJ1-1	TGTGCCAGTTTGACCAGGGTGGAGGGCACTGAAGCTTTCTTT	CASLTRVEGTEAFF
.	TRBV6-1	.	12	TRBJ2-7	TGTGCCAGCAACGTCGGGGGAAACGAGCAGTACTTC	CASNVGGNEQYF
.	TRBV4-1	.	14	TRBJ1-2	TGCGCCAGCAGCCAAGAAAGGGGCGCAGGCGGCTACACCTTC	CASSQERGAGGYTF
TRBD1	TRBV5-1	.	16	TRBJ2-2	TGCGCCAGCAGCTTGATTGGGACAGGGGGGATCGGGGAGCTGTTTTTT	CASSLIGTGGIGELFF
.	TRBV5-1	.	15	TRBJ2-1	TGCGCCAGCAGCCTAGGACAAGACTCCTACAATGAGCAGTTCTTC	CASSLGQDSYNEQFF
TRBD1	TRBV7-9	.	14	TRBJ1-5	TGTGCCAGCAGCACAGGGGCGAGCAATCAGCCCCAGCATTTT	CASSTGASNQPQHF
.	TRBV7-2	.	15	TRBJ2-7	TGTGCCAGCAGCTTAGCGGGGGGGCCAGTTGACGAGCAGTACTTC	CASSLAGGPVDEQYF
.	TRBV29-1	.	14	TRBJ2-1	TGCAGCGTTCCGACAGCCCTCTCCTACAATGAGCAGTTCTTC	CSVPTALSYNEQFF
.	TRBV6-1	.	11	TRBJ2-1	TGTGCCAGCAGAGGGGGATATGAGCAGTTCTTC	CASRGGYEQFF
TRBD2	TRBV2	.	17	TRBJ2-1	TGTGCCAGCAGAATAGGCGGGAGCGGGTTCTACGGGAATGAGCAGTTCTTC	CASRIGGSGFYGNEQFF
.	TRBV28	.	14	TRBJ2-1	TGTGCCAGCACCCTCGGACAGCTGGGGGATGAGCAGTTCTTC	CASTLGQLGDEQFF
TRBD2	TRBV5-6	.	16	TRBJ2-4	TGTGCCAGCAGCTTGGACGTCACCGGCGGGGGAAACATTCAGTACTTC	CASSLDVTGGGNIQYF
.	TRBV25-1	.	15	TRBJ1-1	TGTGCCAGCAGATCCTGGAACCTGGGGGGCACTGAAGCTTTCTTT	CASRSWNLGGTEAFF
.	TRBV6-1	.	13	TRBJ2-1	TGTGCCAGCAGGCTACAGGGTACGGATGAGCAGTTCTTC	CASRLQGTDEQFF
TRBD2	TRBV5-6	.	16	TRBJ2-1	TGTGCCAGCAGCGCCCCGACTAGCGGGGGGGACAATGAGCAGTTCTTC	CASSAPTSGGDNEQFF
TRBD2	TRBV20-1	.	10	TRBJ2-1	TGCAGTACACCCGGGACTAGCCCAGTCTTC	CSTPGTSPVF
TRBD1	TRBV5-1	.	21	TRBJ2-3	TGCGCCAGCAGCTTAGCCGCCGGGACAGGTGCCCTTCCCCCTAGCACAGATACGCAGTATTTT	CASSLAAGTGALPPSTDTQYF
TRBD1	TRBV5-4	.	16	TRBJ1-6	TGTGCCAGCAGCTTTGGACAGGAGATCTATAATTCACCCCTCCACTTT	CASSFGQEIYNSPLHF
.	TRBV18	.	15	TRBJ2-2	TGTGCCAGCTCACCGCCTGGCCAGGCCACCGGGGAGCTGTTTTTT	CASSPPGQATGELFF
.	TRBV19	.	15	TRBJ2-5	TGTGCCAGTAGTACCCGGACAGCGTTCCAAAGGACCCAGTACTTC	CASSTRTAFQRTQYF
TRBD1	TRBV6-5	.	15	TRBJ1-1	TGTGCCAGCAGTTACCCCCGACAGGGTAAGACTGAAGCTTTCTTT	CASSYPRQGKTEAFF
.	TRBV4-1	.	13	TRBJ1-1	TGCGCCAGCAGCCTCTCAAGGGGTGGTGAAGCTTTCTTT	CASSLSRGGEAFF
.	TRBV6-6	few	15	TRBJ1-2	TGTGCCAGCAGTTACGGCAGGGCATCTAACTATGGCTACACCTTC	CASSYGRASNYGYTF
TRBD1	TRBV28	.	12	TRBJ2-5	TGTGCCAGCAGAGGGACAGGAGAGACCCAGTACTTC	CASRGTGETQYF
.	TRBV29-1	.	17	TRBJ2-1	TGCAGCTCTAACTGGGTCGGGGGGCCCGCGAGATACAATGAGCAGTTCTTC	CSSNWVGGPARYNEQFF
TRBD1	TRBV11-2	.	15	TRBJ1-1	TGTGCCAGCAGCCGCCCGGGACAGCTAAACACTGAAGCTTTCTTT	CASSRPGQLNTEAFF
TRBD1	TRBV5-6	.	15	TRBJ1-6	TGTGCCAGCAGCTTGTTAACAGGGGGCTTATCACCCCTCCACTTT	CASSLLTGGLSPLHF
.	TRBV9	.	15	TRBJ1-2	TGTGCCAGCAGCGTAGGGCAGGGCCTGGTCGGTGGCTACACCTTC	CASSVGQGLVGGYTF
.	TRBV5-8	.	12	TRBJ2-7	TGTGCCAGCAGCTTAGAGCGATACGAGCAGTACTTC	CASSLERYEQYF
TRBD1	TRBV2	few	14	TRBJ1-6	TGTGCCAGCAGGGCAGGACAGGGGACTTCACCCCTCCACTTT	CASRAGQGTSPLHF
.	TRBV4-1	.	14	TRBJ1-2	TGCGCCAGCAGCCAAGGGACAGTTAACTATGGCTACACCTTC	CASSQGTVNYGYTF
.	TRBV2	.	18	TRBJ1-5	TGTGCCAGCAGTGAAGCGATTCTCGCCAGGGGCCACAATCAGCCCCAGCATTTT	CASSEAILARGHNQPQHF
TRBD1	TRBV27	.	15	TRBJ2-2	TGTGCCAGCAGCTCTGACAGGGTAGGAACCGGGGAGCTGTTTTTT	CASSSDRVGTGELFF
.	TRBV28	.	12	TRBJ1-6	TGTGCCAGCAGTCTCGGCGGTTCACCCCTCCACTTT	CASSLGGSPLHF
.	TRBV4-3	once	12	TRBJ2-1	TGCGCCAGCAGCCAATCCGCGGGTGAGCAGTTCTTC	CASSQSAGEQFF
.	TRBV28	.	14	TRBJ1-2	TGTGCCAGCGGTTTAGGAGGTCGTAACTATGGCTACACCTTC	CASGLGGRNYGYTF
.	TRBV6-6	.	14	TRBJ1-2	TGTGCCAGCACCTCCCGGGGGGCGAACTATGGCTACACCTTC	CASTSRGANYGYTF
.	TRBV7-2	.	16	TRBJ2-7	TGTGCCAGCAGCTTGTGGAAGCAGCCGCGGAACTACGAGCAGTACTTC	CASSLWKQPRNYEQYF
TRBD1	TRBV25-1	.	14	TRBJ1-1	TGTGCCAGCAGTGAATCACCGGGACAGAGGACGGCTTTCTTT	CASSESPGQRTAFF
TRBD2	TRBV7-9	.	17	TRBJ2-1	TGTGCCAGCAGCTTTAGAGCGGGGGACATCCTTGGAAATGAGCAGTTCTTC	CASSFRAGDILGNEQFF
.	TRBV12-5	.	12	TRBJ1-2	TGTGCTAGTGGATGGGGAGAGGAGGGCTACACCTTC	CASGWGEEGYTF
.	TRBV28	once	15	TRBJ1-1	TGTGCCAGCAGTTTTGCTTCGGGGGGTACAACTGAAGCTTTCTTT	CASSFASGGTTEAFF
.	TRBV28	.	12	TRBJ2-7	TGTGCCAGCGGACCGGGGTTCGGGGAGCAGTACTTC	CASGPGFGEQYF
.	TRBV5-6	.	13	TRBJ1-1	TGTGCCAGCAGCTTTGTCCTTAACACTGAAGCTTTCTTT	CASSFVLNTEAFF
.	TRBV5-5	.	14	TRBJ2-7	TGTGCCAGCAGCTTGGCGTCAGAAACCTACGAGCAGTACTTC	CASSLASETYEQYF
.	TRBV19	.	13	TRBJ1-5	TGTGCCAGCATGGGGCAGTCGAATCAGCCCCAGCATTTT	CASMGQSNQPQHF
TRBD1	TRBV18	.	14	TRBJ2-7	TGTGCCAGCTCTACCGACAGGGCGTGGGTCGAGCAGTACTTC	CASSTDRAWVEQYF
.	TRBV5-1	.	13	TRBJ2-7	TGCGCCAGCAGCTTCGGACAGAACTACGAGCAGTACTTC	CASSFGQNYEQYF
.	TRBV18	.	16	TRBJ1-1	TGTGCCAGCTCACCTTTTGGTCGAAGGGAGGACACTGAGGCTTTCTTT	CASSPFGRREDTEAFF